This T cell receptor (beta chain) was retrieved from a study of post-analysis software for immune sequencing data. Germline V gene sequence: CDR1 LNHNV, CDR2 YYDKDF (reference sequence). Trimming shortened V by 0 bases and J by 10 bases, and 19 bases separated the two germline ends. The CDR3 runs to 16 residues. Worth noting for this clonotype: Its antigen is not known. A read error may be the cause here, since a much bigger clone is one base away.

Each TCR beta cDNA library carried unique molecular identifiers. MiXCR was run by TCRdb on the PCR reads, yielding one entry per CDR3 protein. Among around 180,000 distinct CDR3 sequences listed, approximately 30% were seen once. Findings of the study overall: In patients, TRBV5-6, TRBV5-1 and TRBV20-1 belonged to five TRBV segments found more frequently than in controls.

Material for sequencing was blood. The source is a girl aged 5 to 17 with multiple sclerosis. The rearrangement uses TRBV15 and TRBJ2-1, with D possibly TRBD1 on 6 matching bases. The CDR3 bases are TGTGCCACCAGCAGAGAGGTGGCAGGGGTCTCCTACGAGCAGTTCTTC. Protein sequence: CATSREVAGVSYEQFF.